The 13 T cell receptor beta chains below all came from one sample that was sequenced in a study of blood T cell repertoires in COVID-19 (TCRdb year 2020). Library prep was done by the immunoSEQ multiplex PCR assay. This immuneACCESS table, as held by TCRdb, lists in-frame sequences with V and J called but not all clones. Of the missing ones, under half trace to an unresolved V gene in checked studies; the others have no known cause. This sample is represented by 65,000 to 80,000 clones; 90% of them were singletons. Of the sample, about 9% is held by the ten largest clones. Sequenced: peripheral blood. Receptor source: a human donor in a cohort sampled during active COVID-19.

Concerning this clone itself: One end of the junction does not line up with germline, which may come from a read error. The CDR3: CLEQAGTYEQYF. The CDR3 DNA is TGCCTCGAGCAGGCGGGAACCTACGAGCAGTACTTC. The rearrangement joins TRBV28 to TRBJ2-7, with D tentatively TRBD2 (6 bases). CDR3 length: 12 amino acids. Per the germline V gene, CDR1 is MDHEN and CDR2 is SYDVKM.

Remarks on this clone: At one boundary the junction diverges from the germline segment, which might be a read error. The chain combines TRBV27 with TRBJ1-6; 8 positions match TRBD1. The germline V gene has CDR1 MNHEY and CDR2 SMNVEV (reference sequence). The CDR3 has 14 residues. The CDR3 reads CASSGQGSYSPLHF. The CDR3 DNA is TGTGCCAGCAGCGGACAGGGATCATATTCTCCCCTCCACTTT.

The chain recombines TRBV10-3 with TRBJ2-3; D is possibly TRBD2 (5 bases). Germline values: CDR1 ENHRY, CDR2 SYGVKD. Trimming removed 10 bases from V and 1 base from J, with 15 bases in between. The CDR3 is made up of 14 amino acids. CDR3 amino acids: CATIGGPGTDTQYF. CDR3 nucleotides: TGTGCCACGATCGGAGGACCGGGCACAGATACGCAGTATTTT.

The chain employs TRBV11-2 and TRBJ2-3, with 8 bases lining up with TRBD2. Trimming at V came to 5 bases and at J to 6 bases, leaving 7 bases not matched to a gene. Germline assignment: CDR1 SGHAT and CDR2 FQNNGV. The CDR3 totals 14 residues. CDR3 coding DNA: TGTGCCAGCAGCCTCAGGAGCGGGAGTGATACGCAGTATTTT. Residues: CASSLRSGSDTQYF.

The rearrangement links TRBV7-2 to TRBJ1-3; D perhaps matches TRBD1 (6 bases). Per germline, CDR1 SGHTA and CDR2 FQGNSA. V was pared by 1 base and J by 2 bases, with 12 bases between. The CDR3 is 16 amino acids. The DNA of the CDR3 is TGTGCCAGCAGCTTAGTCCCAGGGGCAACTGGAAACACCATATATTTT. This encodes CASSLVPGATGNTIYF.

The V gene is TRBV14, the J gene TRBJ2-7; D is possibly TRBD2 (6 bases). Deletions cut 4 bases from V and 0 bases from J, with 13 bases between. This CDR3 is 15 amino acids long. Germline loops: CDR1 SGHDN, CDR2 FVKESK. The CDR3 spells CASSLSTRSSYEQYF. Here the CDR3 DNA reads TGTGCCAGCAGCCTCTCGACTAGGAGCTCCTACGAGCAGTACTTC. The whole variable domain, filled in from reference TRBV14 and TRBJ2-7, reads EAGVTQFPSHSVIEKGQTVTLRCDPISGHDNLYWYRRVMGKEIKFLLHFVKESKQDESGMPNNRFLAERTGGTYSTLKVQPAELEDSGVYFCASSLSTRSSYEQYFGPGTRLTVT.

V is TRBV18 and J is TRBJ1-2; tentative D call: TRBD1 (5 bases). Trimming shortened V by 6 bases and J by 5 bases, and 10 bases separated the two germline ends. CDR3 length: 12 residues. Germline-derived CDR1 and CDR2 are KGHSH and LQKENI. The CDR3 coding sequence is TGTGCCAGCTCCCCTGACAGATATGGCTACACCTTC. Amino acids: CASSPDRYGYTF. The full variable domain, with the rest looked up from reference TRBV18 and TRBJ1-2, is NAGVMQNPRHLVRRRGQEARLRCSPMKGHSHVYWYRQLPEEGLKFMVYLQKENIIDESGMPKERFSAEFPKEGPSILRIQQVVRGDSAAYFCASSPDRYGYTFGSGTRLTVV.

This clone was recorded once. V is TRBV6-2 or TRBV6-3 and J is TRBJ2-3; 12 nucleotides line up with TRBD2. The CDR3 extends over 17 amino acids. Germline V gene lookup returns CDR1 MNHEY and CDR2 SVGEGT. V lost 5 bases and J lost 0; bases outside the gene matches: 6. The DNA of the CDR3 is TGTGCCAGCAGTCTCGGACTAGCGGGGCTTAGCACAGATACGCAGTATTTT. It encodes CASSLGLAGLSTDTQYF.

The chain is built from TRBV27 and TRBJ2-7; TRBD1 matches 8 bases. The V gene's germline CDR1 is MNHEY and CDR2 SMNVEV (reference sequence). V lost 9 bases, J lost 3 bases, and 4 bases stayed unmatched. The CDR3 loop spans 12 amino acids. The CDR3 loop is CASGQGLYEQYF. CDR3 in DNA: TGTGCCAGTGGACAGGGACTCTACGAGCAGTACTTC.

This clone was observed a handful of times. DNA for the CDR3: TGTGCCAGCAGCTTAGCGGGACAGGCGGTTCTCTACGAGCAGTACTTC. Amino acids: CASSLAGQAVLYEQYF. V usage is TRBV5-6 and J usage is TRBJ2-7, with D maybe TRBD1 (8 bases). The CDR3 has 16 amino acids. The V and J ends lost 2 bases and 3 bases respectively, with 18 bases between them. CDR1 is SGHDT, CDR2 YYEEEE, per germline.

V gene TRBV29-1 combines with J gene TRBJ2-3; 7 bases map to TRBD1. Trimming took 4 bases from V and 1 from J; bases not matched to a gene: 5. Germline CDR1 reads SQVTM; CDR2 reads ANQGSEA. This CDR3 has 14 residues. The CDR3 nucleotides are TGCAGCGTTGTAGGACAGGACCGCACAGATACGCAGTATTTT. This translates into CSVVGQDRTDTQYF.

The CDR3 region is CASSVGTGPDTQYF. Written as DNA, the CDR3 is TGTGCCAGCAGCGTAGGGACAGGACCAGATACGCAGTATTTT. The gene calls are TRBV9 and TRBJ2-3; 7 bases align to TRBD1. The germline V gene encodes CDR1 SGDLS and CDR2 YYNGEE. The CDR3 loop spans 14 amino acids. J lost 4 bases, V lost 0 bases, and 2 bases had no gene match. The full variable domain, in which reference TRBV9 and TRBJ2-3 provide the parts outside the CDR3, is DSGVTQTPKHLITATGQRVTLRCSPRSGDLSVYWYQQSLDQGLQFLIQYYNGEERAKGNILERFSAQQFPDLHSELNLSSLELGDSALYFCASSVGTGPDTQYFGPGTRLTVL.

The chain carries TRBV27 and TRBJ1-6; TRBD1 matches 10 bases. CDR1 MNHEY and CDR2 SMNVEV come from the germline V gene (reference sequence). After removal of 5 bases from V and 9 bases from J, the junction contained 7 bases not matched to a gene. The CDR3 consists of 15 residues. DNA of the CDR3: TGTGCCAGCAGTCGAGACAGGGGGCAAGGTTCACCCCTCCACTTT. Amino acid sequence: CASSRDRGQGSPLHF.